A single sample gave rise to the 28 T cell receptor beta chains below, sequenced in a study of T cell repertoires in cytomegalovirus infection. Their antigen targets remain unknown. TCRdb called the reads again in MiXCR, with one record for every CDR3 protein. The sample records 650,000 to 900,000 distinct CDR3 sequences, about 30% being singletons. The sample in question was cultured CD8+ T cells from PBMCs, obtained from culture after CMV antigen stimulation. These receptors were collected from a human donor in good health (CMV status not recorded). Some clones in this sample may be carry-over from other donors' samples.

This sequence joins TRBV7-9 and TRBJ2-3; D remains unclear. TRBJ1-5 matches the DNA end more closely, so the J call is doubtful. The CDR3 length is 15 residues. Germline V gives CDR1 SEHNR, CDR2 FQNEAQ (reference sequence). The CDR3 nucleotides are TGTGCCAGCATCCCGCCCCGGGCCCCACCAGATACGCAGCATTTT. It yields the protein CASIPPRAPPDTQHF.

V is TRBV5-6 and J is TRBJ2-3; 8 positions agree with TRBD2. The CDR3 has 17 residues. Germline V gene data show CDR1 as SGHDT and CDR2 as YYEEEE. The V gene end was trimmed by 4 bases and the J gene end by 2 bases; junction bases not matched to a gene: 12. The CDR3: CASSVLAGTVHTDTQYF. The CDR3 coding sequence is TGTGCCAGCAGCGTGTTAGCGGGAACGGTACACACAGATACGCAGTATTTT.

Notes on this clonotype: A junction boundary mismatches the germline segment, possibly from a read error. The V gene is TRBV5-6, the J gene TRBJ1-6; 7 nucleotides match TRBD1. CDR1 is SGHDT and CDR2 is YYEEEE in the germline V gene. There are 15 residues in the CDR3. The CDR3 here is CASSSRGSRNSPLHF. The CDR3 DNA follows: TGTGCCAGCAGCTCCAGGGGGTCGCGTAATTCACCCCTCCACTTC.

In its sample, this clonotype was seen once. The V gene is TRBV7-4, the J gene TRBJ2-1; 12 bases match TRBD2. From germline, CDR1 is SGHVT and CDR2 SQSDAQ. The CDR3 extends over 18 amino acids. J was trimmed by 0 bases and V by 4 bases; bases with no gene match: 7. CDR3 protein: CASSSLTSGGSSYNEQFF. In DNA form, the CDR3 reads TGTGCCAGCAGCTCATTAACTAGCGGGGGGAGCTCCTACAATGAGCAGTTCTTC.

In this sample, this clonotype turned up a few times. V usage is TRBV27 and J usage is TRBJ2-1; D may be TRBD1 (6 bases). CDR3 length equals 15 residues. Per the germline V gene, CDR1 is MNHEY and CDR2 is SMNVEV (reference sequence). Trimming removed 2 bases from V and 8 bases from J, with 16 bases in between. CDR3 sequence reads: CASSLTESNRDEQFF. The CDR3 DNA sequence: TGTGCCAGCAGTTTAACCGAGTCTAACAGGGATGAGCAGTTCTTC.

As concerns this clonotype: Being one base from a much bigger clone, this may be a read error. The chain carries TRBV9 and TRBJ1-1; D may be TRBD1 (5 bases). Trimming pared 6 bases from V and 7 bases from J, leaving 13 bases between. The CDR3 totals 12 residues. In germline, CDR1 is SGDLS, CDR2 YYNGEE. In DNA, the CDR3 is TGTGCCAGCAACGTGGGACCACTTGAAGCTTTCTTT. As protein: CASNVGPLEAFF.

The chain couples TRBV7-9 to TRBJ2-7, with 11 nucleotides matching TRBD2. Germline V gene lookup returns CDR1 SEHNR and CDR2 FQNEAQ (reference sequence). J was trimmed by 0 bases and V by 5 bases; bases with no gene match: 15. CDR3 length: 19 amino acids. DNA for the CDR3: TGTGCCAGCAGCCCTCCAGCTAGCGGGGGGCGGGAGAGCTCCTACGAGCAGTACTTC. Translated, it gives CASSPPASGGRESSYEQYF. Full variable domain (remainder filled in from reference TRBV7-9 and TRBJ2-7): DTGVSQNPRHKITKRGQNVTFRCDPISEHNRLYWYRQTLGQGPEFLTYFQNEAQLEKSRLLSDRFSAERPKGSFSTLEIQRTEQGDSAMYLCASSPPASGGRESSYEQYFGPGTRLTVT.

This clonotype was seen only a few times. The chain recombines TRBV12-3 or TRBV12-4 with TRBJ1-4, with a tentative D call TRBD1 (5 bases). The V gene lost 1 base and the J gene lost 8 bases, with 14 bases spanning the gap. The CDR3 loop spans 15 amino acids. The CDR3 DNA reads as TGTGCCAGCAGTTTAGTAACAGGAGGCCCAGAAAAACTGTTTTTT. This codes for CASSLVTGGPEKLFF.

This clonotype came up a few times. This chain joins TRBV29-1 and TRBJ1-1; the D gene is possibly TRBD1 (6 bases). V was pared by 4 bases and J by 4 bases, with 16 bases between. The CDR3 contains 14 residues. Germline values: CDR1 SQVTM, CDR2 ANQGSEA. CDR3 amino acids: CSVVGGRAGTEAFF. In DNA form, the CDR3 reads TGCAGCGTTGTCGGGGGCAGGGCCGGCACTGAAGCTTTCTTT.

The chain employs TRBV15 and TRBJ2-3; weak D call: TRBD2 (6 bases). Germline lookup yields CDR1 LNHNV and CDR2 YYDKDF (reference sequence). The V end lost 3 bases, the J end lost 0 bases, and 16 bases lay between the germline ends. This CDR3 comprises 17 residues. The CDR3 DNA reads TGTGCCACCAGCAGCGGGGGACGCCCTCTTAGCACAGATACGCAGTATTTT. Translated, it gives CATSSGGRPLSTDTQYF. Based on the CDR3 plus reference TRBV15 and TRBJ2-3, the full variable domain is DAMVIQNPRYQVTQFGKPVTLSCSQTLNHNVMYWYQQKSSQAPKLLFHYYDKDFNNEADTPDNFQSRRPNTSFCFLDIRSPGLGDTAMYLCATSSGGRPLSTDTQYFGPGTRLTVL.

This clonotype occurred many times. The chain joins TRBV7-9 to TRBJ1-1; maybe TRBD1 (5 bases). V was clipped by 4 bases and J by 6 bases, with 6 bases between them. Per the germline V gene, CDR1 is SEHNR and CDR2 is FQNEAQ (reference sequence). The CDR3 runs 11 residues. The CDR3, as DNA: TGTGCCAGCAGCTGGGGGGCTGAAGCTTTCTTT. It specifies CASSWGAEAFF.

The rearrangement joins TRBV19 to TRBJ2-6; D unclear. The V gene's germline CDR1 is LNHDA and CDR2 SQIVND (reference sequence). The CDR3 is 13 residues long. Deletions cut 7 bases from V and 1 base from J, with 5 bases between. The CDR3 loop reads CASTPSGANVLTF. DNA for the CDR3: TGTGCCAGTACCCCATCTGGGGCCAACGTCCTGACTTTC.

In its sample, this clonotype was seen a few times. CDR3 protein: CASSSPGRSNEQFF. CDR3 DNA: TGTGCCAGCAGCTCCCCCGGCAGGTCCAATGAGCAGTTCTTC. This chain uses TRBV7-9 with TRBJ2-1; no reliable D call. This CDR3 has 14 residues. The germline CDR1 and CDR2 sequences are SEHNR and FQNEAQ (reference sequence). Between the trimmed V and J ends, which lost 4 bases and 6 bases, there was a span of 13 bases.

The CDR3 is CASSLVMGAGELFF. In DNA form, the CDR3 reads TGTGCCAGCAGCTTAGTTATGGGGGCCGGGGAGCTGTTTTTT. The chain is built from TRBV11-3 and TRBJ2-2; either TRBD1 or TRBD2 may supply D (5 bases each). This CDR3 spans 14 amino acids. The V gene's germline CDR1 is SGHNT and CDR2 YENEEA. Trimming removed 1 base from V and 6 bases from J, with 9 bases in between.

A note on this clonotype: Since a much larger clone is just one base distant, this may be a read error. The rearrangement uses TRBV7-8 and TRBJ2-2, with D maybe TRBD2 (5 bases). Germline lookup yields CDR1 SGHVS and CDR2 FQNEAQ. This CDR3 has 16 residues. The chain's CDR3 is CASSLVSVAGSGELSF. In DNA, the CDR3 is TGTGCCAGCAGCTTAGTCTCCGTTGCAGGCTCCGGGGAGCTGTCTTTT.

This clonotype was detected ten times or more. This chain uses TRBV7-6 with TRBJ1-1; D not certain. Germline values: CDR1 SGHVS, CDR2 FNYEAQ. This CDR3 has 15 amino acids. Trimming took 1 base from V and 7 from J, leaving 16 bases between them. CDR3 sequence (DNA): TGTGCCAGCAGCTTAGGGCAGTCCTACTCTAATGAAGCTTTCTTT. It yields the protein CASSLGQSYSNEAFF.

This clonotype was seen only a few times. This chain links TRBV7-8 with TRBJ2-5; D tentatively reads TRBD1 or TRBD2 (5 bases each). This CDR3 contains 15 residues. Germline CDR1 SGHVS, CDR2 FQNEAQ. Trimming took 5 bases from V and 5 from J, leaving 18 bases between them. The CDR3 spells CASSPTWGPTETQYF. The DNA for the CDR3 is TGTGCCAGCAGCCCTACCTGGGGACCTACCGAGACCCAGTACTTC.

The J gene is TRBJ1-3, the V gene TRBV6-6; TRBD1 matches 8 bases. The junction had 10 bases not matched to a gene; V was cut back by 5 bases and J by 4 bases. The CDR3 loop spans 16 amino acids. The germline CDR1 and CDR2 sequences are MNHNY and SVGAGI (reference sequence). CDR3 in DNA: TGTGCCAGCAGTCTAAACCAGGGGGCGCGCGGAAACACCATATATTTT. Protein sequence: CASSLNQGARGNTIYF.

In this sample, this clonotype turned up a few times. The chain combines TRBV7-9 with TRBJ1-1, with TRBD1 matching over 7 bases. This CDR3 contains 14 residues. The germline V gene has CDR1 SEHNR and CDR2 FQNEAQ (reference sequence). The trim removed 4 bases at V and 5 bases at J, leaving 7 bases unmatched. CDR3 in DNA: TGTGCCAGCAGCTCAACAGGGGCGTTGACTGAAGCTTTCTTT. It encodes CASSSTGALTEAFF.

This clonotype occurred a few times. The rearrangement joins TRBV29-1 to TRBJ2-1; 9 nucleotides align to TRBD1. V lost 7 bases, J lost 7 bases, and 8 bases stayed unmatched. Germline V gene data show CDR1 as SQVTM and CDR2 as ANQGSEA. The CDR3 loop spans 13 amino acids. The CDR3 nucleotides are TGCAGCGGGGACAGGGCGGTCGGGAATGAGCAGTTCTTC. Translated: CSGDRAVGNEQFF.

The rearrangement links TRBV27 to TRBJ2-1, with a weak D call TRBD1 (5 bases). The CDR3 loop spans 17 amino acids. Germline-derived CDR1 and CDR2 are MNHEY and SMNVEV (reference sequence). The ends were cut back, 5 bases at V and 6 bases at J, with 23 bases in the middle. CDR3 coding DNA: TGTGCCAGCAGTCCGAACCAGCCCCAAGCAGGGTTCAATGAGCAGTTCTTC. It codes for CASSPNQPQAGFNEQFF.

The rearrangement links TRBV5-6 to TRBJ2-1; 7 bases align to TRBD2. This CDR3 is 15 amino acids long. Germline values: CDR1 SGHDT, CDR2 YYEEEE. V lost 7 bases and J lost 2; bases outside the gene matches: 9. The chain's CDR3 is CASLGGGRTYNEQFF. The CDR3 DNA sequence: TGTGCCAGCCTTGGGGGGGGGAGAACCTACAATGAGCAGTTCTTC.

In this sample, this clonotype turned up many times. The rearrangement links TRBV12-3 or TRBV12-4 to TRBJ2-2; D is perhaps TRBD1 or TRBD2 (6 bases each). CDR3 length: 13 amino acids. Trimming cost V 7 bases and J 5 bases, with 11 bases left between them. In DNA, the CDR3 is TGTGCCAGCACCTTAGGGGGGACCGGGGAGCTGTTTTTT. This codes for CASTLGGTGELFF.

The sample holds one count of this clonotype. This sequence joins TRBV6-5 and TRBJ2-2, with 8 bases matching TRBD2. Germline trimming cut 0 bases from V and 5 bases from J; bases unmatched to any gene: 2. Germline CDR1 and CDR2: MNHEY and SVGAGI. This CDR3 is 15 amino acids long. For the CDR3, the DNA is TGTGCCAGCAGTTACTCGAAGCGGGGGACCGGGGAGCTGTTTTTT. Translated: CASSYSKRGTGELFF.

The chain combines TRBV13 with TRBJ1-5; 8 bases are a match to TRBD1. This CDR3 contains 15 residues. The germline CDR1 and CDR2 sequences are PRHDT and FYEKMQ (reference sequence). J lost 6 bases, V lost 0 bases, and 4 bases had no gene match. In DNA form, the CDR3 reads TGTGCCAGCAGCTTAGGGACAGGGGAAGGTCAGCCCCAGCATTTT. Its translation is CASSLGTGEGQPQHF.

The rearrangement uses TRBV7-9 and TRBJ1-5; a possible D gene is TRBD1 (5 bases). Germline CDR1 is SEHNR and CDR2 is FQNEAQ (reference sequence). V lost 5 bases, J lost 4 bases, and 12 bases lay in between. The CDR3 runs to 14 residues. In nucleotides, the CDR3 is TGTGCCAGCAGCCAAGGGGCAGTAAATCAGCCCCAGCATTTT. Amino acids: CASSQGAVNQPQHF.

The table lists this clonotype with a few counts. The rearrangement joins TRBV6-2 or TRBV6-3 to TRBJ2-1; 9 positions match TRBD2. Trimming at V came to 0 bases and at J to 7 bases, leaving 7 bases not matched to a gene. The germline V gene encodes CDR1 MNHEY and CDR2 SVGEGT. This CDR3 has 16 amino acids. The CDR3 reads CASSYSPRGGPNEQFF. DNA of the CDR3: TGTGCCAGCAGTTACTCCCCGCGGGGGGGCCCGAATGAGCAGTTCTTC.

For this clonotype: The junction departs from germline at one end; a sequencing error may be responsible. The V call is TRBV11-2, the J call TRBJ1-2, with 7 bases lining up with TRBD1. The CDR3 length is 20 residues. Germline-derived CDR1 and CDR2 are SGHAT and FQNNGV. This CDR3 is CASSLASRSNGDSIHYSYTF. CDR3 nucleotides: TGTGCCAGCAGCTTAGCTAGTCGGTCAAATGGGGACAGCATCCACTATAGCTACACCTTC.